This TCR beta chain was obtained from a study of blood T cell repertoires in COVID-19. Measured with immunoSEQ multiplex PCR; TCRdb has only the in-frame clones, and not every one. Of fewer than 150,000 clones in the sample, approximately 84% were seen once. The specimen was peripheral blood. This sequence was found in a woman in her 30s who had recovered from COVID-19.

Here the CDR3 reads CASSHFPRTSGDTDTQYF. Here the CDR3 DNA reads TGCGCCAGCAGCCACTTCCCCCGTACTAGCGGGGACACAGATACGCAGTATTTT. The genes are TRBV4-1 and TRBJ2-3; 10 nucleotides agree with TRBD2. The germline gives CDR1 MGHRA, CDR2 YSYEKL. The ends lost 3 bases at V and 2 bases at J; junction bases unmatched: 11. This CDR3 is built from 18 residues.